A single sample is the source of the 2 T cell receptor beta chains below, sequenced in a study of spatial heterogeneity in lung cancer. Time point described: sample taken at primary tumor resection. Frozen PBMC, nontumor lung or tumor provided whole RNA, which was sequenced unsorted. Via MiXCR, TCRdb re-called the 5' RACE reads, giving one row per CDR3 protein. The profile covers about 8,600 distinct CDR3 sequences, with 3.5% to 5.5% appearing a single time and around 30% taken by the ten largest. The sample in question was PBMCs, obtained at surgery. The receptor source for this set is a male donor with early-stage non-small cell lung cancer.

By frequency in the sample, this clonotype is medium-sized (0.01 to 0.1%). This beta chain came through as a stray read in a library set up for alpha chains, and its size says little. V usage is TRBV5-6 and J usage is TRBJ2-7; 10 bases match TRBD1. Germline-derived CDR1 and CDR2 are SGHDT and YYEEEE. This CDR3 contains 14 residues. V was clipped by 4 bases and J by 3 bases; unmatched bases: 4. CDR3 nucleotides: TGTGCCAGCAGCCGCGGGGACAGGGGCTACGAGCAGTACTTC. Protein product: CASSRGDRGYEQYF.

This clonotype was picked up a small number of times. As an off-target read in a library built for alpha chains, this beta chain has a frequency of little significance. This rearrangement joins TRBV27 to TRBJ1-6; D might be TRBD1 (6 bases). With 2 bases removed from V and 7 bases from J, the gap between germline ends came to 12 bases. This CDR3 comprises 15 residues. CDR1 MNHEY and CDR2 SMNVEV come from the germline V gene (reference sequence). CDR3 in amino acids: CASSLTGFGNSPLHF. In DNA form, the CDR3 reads TGTGCCAGCAGTTTAACAGGGTTCGGGAATTCACCCCTCCACTTT.